The 27 T cell receptor beta chains reported below all come from one sample, sequenced in a study of T cell responses to AZD1222 COVID-19 vaccine (dated by TCRdb to about 2021). Receptor amplification or capture employed the immunoSEQ multiplex PCR assay. TCRdb re-hosts the immuneACCESS table, in-frame sequences only. Its copies lack some clones; in the studies checked, an unresolved V gene accounts for under half of them, and the cause for the rest is not known. Within this sample are about 130,000 clones, with 88% of them counted one time only. The top ten hold under 9% of the sample. Read against the paper, the sample's time point label means: baseline before first vaccination. Sequenced material: peripheral blood, taken on day 0 of AZD1222 vaccination. The receptor source for this set is an adult in good health.

In its sample, this clone was seen once. The genes are TRBV19 and TRBJ1-5; D is unclear. The ends were cut back, 6 bases at V and 0 bases at J, with 12 bases in the middle. Germline V gives CDR1 LNHDA, CDR2 SQIVND (reference sequence). CDR3 size: 15 residues. The CDR3 DNA follows: TGTGCCAGTAGACCCCAGCGTCGTAGCAATCAGCCCCAGCATTTT. Translated, it gives CASRPQRRSNQPQHF.

This sequence joins TRBV28 and TRBJ1-1; possible D gene TRBD1, 6 bases. Germline CDR1 is MDHEN and CDR2 is SYDVKM. V shed 1 base and J shed 2 bases, with 11 bases lying between them. The CDR3 loop spans 15 amino acids. The CDR3 spells CASSLSSTGNTEAFF. CDR3 nucleotide sequence: TGTGCCAGCAGTTTATCCTCGACAGGTAACACTGAAGCTTTCTTT.

The genes are TRBV28 and TRBJ1-4, with D possibly matching TRBD1 (5 bases). V lost 4 bases to trimming and J lost 8 bases, with 17 bases between them. The CDR3 has 15 amino acids. Germline V gives CDR1 MDHEN, CDR2 SYDVKM. The CDR3: CASSSRGSGEEKLFF. The DNA of the CDR3 is TGTGCCAGCAGTTCTAGGGGCTCGGGGGAGGAAAAACTGTTTTTT. The full variable domain, in which reference TRBV28 and TRBJ1-4 provide the parts outside the CDR3, is DVKVTQSSRYLVKRTGEKVFLECVQDMDHENMFWYRQDPGLGLRLIYFSYDVKMKEKGDIPEGYSVSREKKERFSLILESASTNQTSMYLCASSSRGSGEEKLFFGSGTQLSVL.

In regard to this clone: The junction and the germline gene differ at one end; a read error may be behind it. Other DNA sequences from this sample encode an identical CDR3 as well. The chain uses TRBV15 and TRBJ2-2; 8 bases map to TRBD1. The length of the CDR3 is 15 residues. CDR1 LNHNV and CDR2 YYDKDF come from the germline V gene (reference sequence). The CDR3 nucleotides read TGTGCTACCAGCAGGGGGCACACAGGGTCCGGGGAGCTGTTTTTT. Its translation is CATSRGHTGSGELFF.

The J gene is TRBJ2-7, the V gene TRBV6-5; D unresolved. The CDR3 extends over 16 amino acids. The V gene's germline CDR1 is MNHEY and CDR2 SVGAGI. The germline V and J ends were trimmed by 0 bases and 0 bases, with 12 bases remaining between them. The CDR3 region has the DNA TGTGCCAGCAGTTACTCGAGCCAGAGCATCTCCTACGAGCAGTACTTC. Protein product: CASSYSSQSISYEQYF.

The V call is TRBV3-1 (or the pseudogene TRBV3-2), the J call TRBJ2-5, with 9 nucleotides matching TRBD2. Losses at the gene ends were 4 bases for V and 2 bases for J; bases not matched to a gene: 11. Germline CDR1 is LGHDT and CDR2 is YNNKEL (reference sequence). The CDR3 is 17 amino acids. The CDR3 nucleotides are TGTGCCAGCAGCCTGTCCGGGAGCGGGGGGCCGCAAGAGACCCAGTACTTC. Its protein is CASSLSGSGGPQETQYF.

The genes are TRBV5-5 and TRBJ1-6; weak D call: TRBD1 (5 bases). The CDR3 is made up of 16 amino acids. CDR1 SGHKS and CDR2 YYEKEE come from the germline V gene (reference sequence). V was pared by 1 base and J by 10 bases, with 18 bases between. The CDR3 DNA is TGTGCCAGCAGCTTGAGAGGGACCCGCGATGAATCACCCCTCCACTTT. It codes for CASSLRGTRDESPLHF.

The chain is built from TRBV14 and TRBJ2-7, with 10 bases lining up with TRBD1. The V and J ends lost 4 bases and 2 bases, in that order; junction bases with no gene match: 2. Germline CDR1 is SGHDN and CDR2 is FVKESK. This CDR3 has 14 residues. The CDR3 loop is CASSRTGGTYEQYF. As DNA, the CDR3 is TGTGCCAGCAGCCGGACAGGGGGTACCTACGAGCAGTACTTC. Combining the CDR3 with reference TRBV14 and TRBJ2-7 gives the whole variable domain EAGVTQFPSHSVIEKGQTVTLRCDPISGHDNLYWYRRVMGKEIKFLLHFVKESKQDESGMPNNRFLAERTGGTYSTLKVQPAELEDSGVYFCASSRTGGTYEQYFGPGTRLTVT.

The V call is TRBV7-9, the J call TRBJ2-1; 7 bases fit TRBD2. With V trimmed by 5 bases and J by 9 bases, 16 bases remained unmatched. The CDR3 has 16 amino acids. The germline gives CDR1 SEHNR, CDR2 FQNEAQ (reference sequence). Here the CDR3 DNA reads TGTGCCAGCAGCCCCCTCGGGCTAGCGCAGCGGGGTGAGCAGTTCTTC. This gives the protein CASSPLGLAQRGEQFF.

The chain is built from TRBV13 and TRBJ2-3, with D perhaps matching TRBD2 (5 bases). Germline V gene sequence: CDR1 PRHDT, CDR2 FYEKMQ (reference sequence). V was shortened by 2 bases and J by 7 bases, with 7 bases between the two germline ends. The CDR3 length is 12 residues. The CDR3, as DNA: TGTGCCAGCAGCTTAAGCGGAAATACGCAGTATTTT. It translates to CASSLSGNTQYF.

This chain uses TRBV7-8 with TRBJ2-7, with D unresolved. This CDR3 contains 13 residues. Germline CDR1 and CDR2: SGHVS and FQNEAQ. Trimming left V 5 bases short and J 5 bases short, with 13 bases between. Here the CDR3 reads CASSHLSPHEQYF. CDR3 coding DNA: TGTGCCAGCAGCCACCTCAGCCCCCACGAGCAGTACTTC.

This clone has a single count. The chain uses TRBV3-1 (or the pseudogene TRBV3-2) and TRBJ2-7; a possible D gene is TRBD1 (5 bases). Per the germline V gene, CDR1 is LGHDT and CDR2 is YNNKEL (reference sequence). Deletions cut 0 bases from V and 5 bases from J, with 14 bases between. The CDR3 has 15 residues. The CDR3 is CASSQEPRQHDEQYF. Here the CDR3 DNA reads TGTGCCAGCAGCCAAGAACCCCGACAGCACGACGAGCAGTACTTC.

This clone was detected a few times. V gene TRBV5-1 combines with J gene TRBJ1-5, with D possibly being TRBD1 (6 bases). This CDR3 region has 16 residues. Per the germline V gene, CDR1 is SGHRS and CDR2 is YFSETQ. Trimming took 3 bases from V and 4 from J, leaving 17 bases between them. This CDR3 reads CASSWGWGAANQPQHF. CDR3 DNA: TGCGCCAGCAGCTGGGGATGGGGGGCGGCAAATCAGCCCCAGCATTTT.

The rearrangement uses TRBV4-1 and TRBJ1-3, with a possible D match to TRBD1 (5 bases). This CDR3 is 18 amino acids long. Trimming took off 0 bases at V and 8 bases at J, with 23 bases between the two ends. Germline V gene sequence: CDR1 MGHRA, CDR2 YSYEKL. CDR3 protein: CASSQDSQIRASRDTIYF. CDR3 in DNA: TGCGCCAGCAGCCAAGACTCCCAAATCAGGGCCTCGCGGGACACCATATATTTT.

On this clone itself: Mismatch with germline at one junction end may stem from a read error. The chain links TRBV15 to TRBJ2-7; possible D gene TRBD1, 6 bases. The CDR3 contains 16 residues. Germline V gene data show CDR1 as LNHNV and CDR2 as YYDKDF (reference sequence). CDR3 protein: CATTPRGAPPPYEQCF. As DNA, the CDR3 is TGTGCCACCACCCCCAGGGGAGCTCCACCCCCCTACGAGCAGTGCTTC.

The V and J genes are TRBV28 and TRBJ1-6; D gene ambiguous. In germline, CDR1 is MDHEN, CDR2 SYDVKM. The V gene lost 7 bases and the J gene lost 5 bases, with 6 bases spanning the gap. The CDR3 runs 12 residues. The CDR3 loop reads CASNSNNSPLHF. Here the CDR3 DNA reads TGTGCCAGCAACAGCAATAATTCACCCCTCCACTTT.

This chain connects TRBV6-5 to TRBJ2-7; D gene unclear. Between the trimmed V and J ends, which lost 7 bases and 9 bases, there was a span of 25 bases. The CDR3 length is 15 residues. CDR1 MNHEY and CDR2 SVGAGI come from the germline V gene. The CDR3 region has the DNA TGTGCCAGCATCCCGTCCCGGTTGGTTGGTATCGGGCAGTACTTC. Translated, it gives CASIPSRLVGIGQYF.

This clone was seen more than once but under ten times. The rearrangement uses TRBV7-8 and TRBJ2-7; D is unresolved. V lost 11 bases to trimming and J lost 0 bases, with 11 bases between them. CDR1 and CDR2 (germline): SGHVS, FQNEAQ. The CDR3 covers 12 residues. The CDR3 DNA reads TGTGCCTGCGGACGCCGCTCCTACGAGCAGTACTTC. This encodes CACGRRSYEQYF.

V and J are TRBV7-8 and TRBJ2-3, with 7 positions matching TRBD1. The CDR3 covers 14 residues. Trimming took 5 bases from V and 6 from J; bases not matched to a gene: 8. The V gene's germline CDR1 is SGHVS and CDR2 FQNEAQ. The CDR3 coding sequence is TGTGCCAGCAGCCGAGGGGGCGCAAGGGATACGCAGTATTTT. Residues: CASSRGGARDTQYF.

The V gene is TRBV6-2 or TRBV6-3, the J gene TRBJ1-3; 9 bases align to TRBD1. The V gene end was trimmed by 2 bases and the J gene end by 2 bases; junction bases not matched to a gene: 16. Germline loops: CDR1 MNHEY, CDR2 SVGEGT. The CDR3 spans 20 residues. The CDR3 region is CASSYDSGTGSPSTGNTIYF. The CDR3 DNA follows: TGTGCCAGCAGTTACGACTCCGGGACAGGGTCTCCCTCGACTGGAAACACCATATATTTT.

A single count supports this clone. The rearrangement links TRBV19 to TRBJ1-1; the match to TRBD1 covers 7 bases. CDR3 length equals 16 residues. V was clipped by 4 bases and J by 4 bases; unmatched bases: 12. CDR1 is LNHDA, CDR2 SQIVND, per germline (reference sequence). This CDR3 is CASSTQATGRGTEAFF. As DNA, the CDR3 is TGTGCCAGTAGTACCCAAGCGACAGGGCGTGGCACTGAAGCTTTCTTT.

This sequence joins TRBV7-2 and TRBJ1-5; no firm D call. Germline CDR1 SGHTA, CDR2 FQGNSA. V lost 0 bases and J lost 7, with 7 bases in between. CDR3 length: 13 amino acids. CDR3 sequence reads: CASSLATGQPQHF. The CDR3 coding sequence is TGTGCCAGCAGCTTAGCGACGGGCCAGCCCCAGCATTTT. Filled out from reference TRBV7-2 and TRBJ1-5, the complete variable domain reads GAGVSQSPSNKVTEKGKDVELRCDPISGHTALYWYRQSLGQGLEFLIYFQGNSAPDKSGLPSDRFSAERTGGSVSTLTIQRTQQEDSAVYLCASSLATGQPQHFGDGTRLSIL.

The chain carries TRBV14 and TRBJ1-2; D unresolved. The CDR3 contains 16 residues. The V end lost 0 bases, the J end lost 1 base, and 12 bases lay between the germline ends. From germline, CDR1 is SGHDN and CDR2 FVKESK. CDR3 loop: CASSQDLDSFNYGYTF. CDR3 nucleotides: TGTGCCAGCAGCCAAGATCTGGACTCCTTTAACTATGGCTACACCTTC.

The rearrangement uses TRBV6-6 and TRBJ2-1, with D unclear. The germline gives CDR1 MNHNY, CDR2 SVGAGI (reference sequence). V lost 4 bases and J 13 bases, leaving 20 bases between the germline ends. This CDR3 is built from 14 residues. CDR3 loop: CASSFTRGERSQFF. In DNA, the CDR3 is TGTGCCAGCAGTTTTACCCGCGGCGAACGCAGCCAGTTCTTC.

This clone came up a few times. The chain combines TRBV7-2 with TRBJ2-1, with 10 bases fitting TRBD2. V lost 5 bases, J lost 7 bases, and 11 bases stayed unmatched. Germline values: CDR1 SGHTA, CDR2 FQGNSA. The length of the CDR3 is 16 residues. CDR3 DNA sequence: TGTGCCAGCAGCCTGAATCTAGCGGGAGTTCAGAATGAGCAGTTCTTC. It codes for CASSLNLAGVQNEQFF.

V is TRBV7-9 and J is TRBJ1-3; D gene ambiguous. This CDR3 is 14 amino acids long. With 1 base removed from V and 5 bases from J, the gap between germline ends came to 9 bases. Per germline, CDR1 SEHNR and CDR2 FQNEAQ (reference sequence). In DNA, the CDR3 is TGTGCCAGCAGCTTAGTTGGAGTTAGAAACACCATATATTTT. Translation gives CASSLVGVRNTIYF. The complete variable domain, with remaining parts taken from reference TRBV7-9 and TRBJ1-3, reads DTGVSQNPRHKITKRGQNVTFRCDPISEHNRLYWYRQTLGQGPEFLTYFQNEAQLEKSRLLSDRFSAERPKGSFSTLEIQRTEQGDSAMYLCASSLVGVRNTIYFGEGSWLTVV.

The gene calls are TRBV6-4 and TRBJ1-2; D is unclear. Trimming left V 6 bases short and J 4 bases short, with 15 bases between. The CDR3 loop spans 14 amino acids. The germline V gene encodes CDR1 MRHNA and CDR2 SNTAGT. CDR3 amino acids: CASSLDMGAYGYTF. CDR3 in DNA: TGTGCCAGCAGCCTAGACATGGGCGCCTATGGCTACACCTTC.